Shown below are 15 T cell receptor beta chains from a single sample sequenced in a study of cytomegalovirus exposure and HLA in healthy donors. In the PCR, 60 Vbeta and 13 Jbeta primers were used. Assay used: immunoSEQ multiplex PCR; TCRdb lists only in-frame clones, some missing. Among more than 90,000 clones listed, roughly 71% were seen once. The sample taken for sequencing was PBMCs. These receptor sequences come from a man between 50 and 59 years old in good health and CMV-seronegative.

The chain is built from TRBV28 and TRBJ2-5; D is uncertain. With 3 bases removed from V and 5 bases from J, the gap between germline ends came to 10 bases. The CDR3 loop spans 13 amino acids. Germline CDR1 and CDR2: MDHEN and SYDVKM. CDR3 in DNA: TGTGCCAGCAGTTTTCCAGGTCCGGAGACCCAGTACTTC. This gives the protein CASSFPGPETQYF.

The chain links TRBV4-2 to TRBJ2-3, with 12 bases identical to TRBD2. After removal of 1 base from V and 5 bases from J, the junction contained 4 bases not matched to a gene. The CDR3 is 16 residues long. From germline, CDR1 is LGHNA and CDR2 YNFKEQ. This chain's CDR3 is CASSQGLAGAEDTQYF. The DNA of the CDR3 is TGTGCCAGCAGCCAAGGACTAGCGGGAGCTGAAGATACGCAGTATTTT.

This clone was detected once. The chain carries TRBV2 and TRBJ2-2; TRBD1 matches 7 bases. V shed 6 bases, J shed 5 bases, and the junction held 9 bases outside the gene matches. CDR3 length: 15 residues. In germline, CDR1 is SNHLY, CDR2 FYNNEI. Here the CDR3 reads CASRQDRVPTGELFF. DNA of the CDR3: TGTGCCAGCAGGCAAGACAGGGTACCGACCGGGGAGCTGTTTTTT. Filled out from reference TRBV2 and TRBJ2-2, the complete variable domain reads EPEVTQTPSHQVTQMGQEVILRCVPISNHLYFYWYRQILGQKVEFLVSFYNNEISEKSEIFDDQFSVERPDGSNFTLKIRSTKLEDSAMYFCASRQDRVPTGELFFGEGSRLTVL.

This clone was recorded a few times. The CDR3 DNA reads TGTGCCAGCAGTTCCGGGGGGGGCAAGGCTGAAGCTTTCTTT. This sequence encodes CASSSGGGKAEAFF. This sequence joins TRBV7-8 and TRBJ1-1; possibly TRBD1 for D (6 bases). Germline CDR1 reads SGHVS; CDR2 reads FQNEAQ. V lost 6 bases, J lost 6 bases, and 17 bases lay in between. The CDR3 runs to 14 residues.

This sequence joins TRBV29-1 and TRBJ2-1, with unresolved D. The CDR3 length is 16 residues. Per germline, CDR1 SQVTM and CDR2 ANQGSEA. V gave up 3 bases and J gave up 1 base, with 16 bases separating them. The CDR3: CSVDSVRRTSYNEQFF. The CDR3 region has the DNA TGCAGCGTTGATTCCGTGCGCCGTACGTCCTACAATGAGCAGTTCTTC.

The chain couples TRBV6-1 to TRBJ2-2; maybe TRBD1 (7 bases). Germline V CDR1 and CDR2: MNHNS, SASEGT. V shed 4 bases and J shed 1 base, with 19 bases lying between them. The CDR3 sequence is 18 residues long. DNA of the CDR3: TGTGCCAGCAGTGGACAGGGTGGGGGGACCAGGAACACCGGGGAGCTGTTTTTT. It translates to CASSGQGGGTRNTGELFF.

This clone appeared a single time. The J gene is TRBJ1-6, the V gene TRBV14; weak D call: TRBD1 (6 bases). Trimming left V 1 base short and J 8 bases short, with 21 bases between. CDR1 and CDR2 (germline): SGHDN, FVKESK. The CDR3 covers 18 residues. CDR3 protein: CASSQVLGLGGGYSPLHF. CDR3 in DNA: TGTGCCAGCAGCCAAGTCCTCGGGCTGGGAGGGGGTTATTCACCCCTCCACTTT.

This clone has only a few counts. J is TRBJ2-5 and V is TRBV2, with D maybe TRBD1 (6 bases). Germline-derived CDR1 and CDR2 are SNHLY and FYNNEI. The CDR3 covers 13 residues. The ends were cut back, 6 bases at V and 2 bases at J, with 10 bases in the middle. The CDR3 DNA is TGTGCCAGCAGGAGAGGGGGACAAGAGACCCAGTACTTC. Translated: CASRRGGQETQYF.

J is TRBJ2-5 and V is TRBV11-1; D might be TRBD1 (6 bases). In germline, CDR1 is SGHAT, CDR2 FQDESV (reference sequence). Trimming took off 3 bases at V and 5 bases at J, with 16 bases between the two ends. The CDR3 runs 15 residues. CDR3 amino acids: CASSFEGGFAETQYF. The CDR3 region has the DNA TGTGCCAGCAGCTTTGAAGGGGGTTTTGCCGAGACCCAGTACTTC.

The chain recombines TRBV19 with TRBJ2-7, with 7 bases that match TRBD1. The CDR3 sequence is 14 residues long. Germline CDR1 LNHDA, CDR2 SQIVND (reference sequence). V dropped 7 bases and J dropped 2; count of bases not matched to a gene: 8. CDR3 coding DNA: TGTGCCAGTAAATCCCACGGACAGGCCTACGAGCAGTACTTC. Translated, it gives CASKSHGQAYEQYF.

The chain employs TRBV11-2 and TRBJ2-3, with 9 bases fitting TRBD2. In germline, CDR1 is SGHAT, CDR2 FQNNGV. The CDR3 loop spans 13 amino acids. V gave up 8 bases and J gave up 8 bases; unmatched junction bases: 8. The DNA of the CDR3 is TGTGCCAGCGAAGTTGCGGGAGGGAGTACGCAGTATTTT. Protein product: CASEVAGGSTQYF.

This clone was recorded a few times. This rearrangement joins TRBV6-5 to TRBJ1-1; D is ambiguous. CDR1 and CDR2 from the germline V gene are MNHEY and SVGAGI. The CDR3 length is 13 residues. The V end was cut by 5 bases, the J end by 0 bases, with 7 bases between. The CDR3 region has the DNA TGTGCCAGCAGTGTCGGGATGAACACTGAAGCTTTCTTT. This translates into CASSVGMNTEAFF.

J is TRBJ2-1 and V is TRBV5-1; TRBD1 matches 8 bases. After removal of 0 bases from V and 7 bases from J, the junction contained 6 bases not matched to a gene. The CDR3 loop spans 15 amino acids. Germline CDR1 SGHRS, CDR2 YFSETQ. The CDR3 loop is CASSLGSGGVNEQFF. In nucleotides, the CDR3 is TGCGCCAGCAGCTTGGGGTCAGGGGGCGTAAATGAGCAGTTCTTC.

The V gene is TRBV28, the J gene TRBJ1-4, with 10 bases that match TRBD1. The CDR3 sequence is 17 residues long. Per the germline V gene, CDR1 is MDHEN and CDR2 is SYDVKM. With 4 bases clipped from V and 5 bases from J, the junction kept 10 bases outside the gene matches. The CDR3 spells CASSYRDRGFRNEKLFF. CDR3 in DNA: TGTGCCAGCAGTTACCGGGACAGGGGATTTAGGAATGAAAAACTGTTTTTT.

The rearrangement joins TRBV11-3 to TRBJ1-1, with D perhaps TRBD1 (5 bases). The CDR3 has 14 residues. Germline V gene lookup returns CDR1 SGHNT and CDR2 YENEEA. Trimming left V 5 bases short and J 6 bases short, with 16 bases between. In DNA form, the CDR3 reads TGTGCCAGCAGCCCTACATCCCAGGGCTCTGAAGCTTTCTTT. Amino acid sequence: CASSPTSQGSEAFF.